Presented here are 11 T cell receptor beta chains from one specimen sequenced in a study of cytomegalovirus exposure and HLA in healthy donors. This PCR relied on a set of 60 Vbeta primers and 13 Jbeta primers. Only in-frame clones appear in the TCRdb table, and some are missing; sequencing was by immunoSEQ multiplex PCR. The sample consists of 150,000 to 200,000 clones, roughly three quarters of them appearing once. The sample taken for sequencing was PBMCs. These receptors were taken from a woman between 35 and 50 years old in good health and CMV-seronegative.

This clone has only one observation. The rearrangement joins TRBV19 to TRBJ2-3; weak D call: TRBD2 (5 bases). The CDR3 covers 16 residues. CDR1 and CDR2 from the germline V gene are LNHDA and SQIVND (reference sequence). The V gene lost 2 bases and the J gene lost 3 bases, with 15 bases spanning the gap. The CDR3 sequence: CASSIRSGSGTDTQYF. The CDR3 nucleotides are TGTGCCAGTAGTATAAGGTCGGGATCGGGGACAGATACGCAGTATTTT. Combining the CDR3 with reference TRBV19 and TRBJ2-3 gives the whole variable domain DGGITQSPKYLFRKEGQNVTLSCEQNLNHDAMYWYRQDPGQGLRLIYYSQIVNDFQKGDIAEGYSVSREKKESFPLTVTSAQKNPTAFYLCASSIRSGSGTDTQYFGPGTRLTVL.

Points on this clone: The sample contains more than one DNA sequence encoding this CDR3. The rearrangement joins TRBV9 to TRBJ1-5, with D tentatively TRBD1 (6 bases). The CDR3 is 14 amino acids. Trimming stripped 0 bases from V and 4 bases from J, with 8 bases between. Germline lookup yields CDR1 SGDLS and CDR2 YYNGEE. The CDR3 DNA follows: TGTGCCAGCAGCGTAGGACAGGAAAATCAGCCCCAGCATTTT. Translating it yields CASSVGQENQPQHF.

As to this clone: A read error may account for a junction end that differs from germline. The chain uses TRBV7-2 and TRBJ2-3; 9 nucleotides align to TRBD2. The CDR3 has 16 amino acids. Germline V gene lookup returns CDR1 SGHTA and CDR2 FQGNSA. CDR3 in DNA: TGTGCCAGCAGGAACGGGACTAGCAAGGGTAGAGGTACGCAGTGTTTT. Its protein product is CASRNGTSKGRGTQCF.

Concerning this clone itself: Germline and junction disagree at one end, which may indicate a read error. The chain employs TRBV9 and TRBJ1-1, with a possible D match to TRBD1 (6 bases). The length of the CDR3 is 14 residues. The germline CDR1 and CDR2 sequences are SGDLS and YYNGEE. For the CDR3, the DNA is TGTGCCAGCAGCATCGGACAGCATAACACTGAAGCTTCCTTT. Its protein product is CASSIGQHNTEASF.

The J gene is TRBJ2-3, the V gene TRBV5-1; 8 bases map to TRBD1. The V gene end was trimmed by 6 bases and the J gene end by 4 bases; junction bases not matched to a gene: 10. Germline V gene data show CDR1 as SGHRS and CDR2 as YFSETQ. CDR3 length equals 15 residues. The CDR3 here is CASTLDRVSADTQYF. The CDR3 DNA reads as TGCGCCAGCACATTGGACAGGGTGTCGGCAGATACGCAGTATTTT.

This rearrangement joins TRBV30 to TRBJ1-4, with D possibly TRBD1 on 5 matching bases. With 4 bases removed from V and 0 bases from J, the gap between germline ends came to 9 bases. In germline, CDR1 is GTSNPN, CDR2 SVGIG (reference sequence). The length of the CDR3 is 14 residues. This chain's CDR3 is CAWTVGATNEKLFF. The CDR3 DNA sequence: TGTGCCTGGACCGTAGGGGCAACTAATGAAAAACTGTTTTTT.

The chain recombines TRBV9 with TRBJ2-3; D is unresolved. CDR1 SGDLS and CDR2 YYNGEE come from the germline V gene. CDR3 length: 13 residues. V lost 0 bases and J 3 bases, leaving 5 bases between the germline ends. CDR3 loop: CASSVARTDTQYF. Written as DNA, the CDR3 is TGTGCCAGCAGCGTAGCGAGAACAGATACGCAGTATTTT. Based on the CDR3 plus reference TRBV9 and TRBJ2-3, the full variable domain is DSGVTQTPKHLITATGQRVTLRCSPRSGDLSVYWYQQSLDQGLQFLIQYYNGEERAKGNILERFSAQQFPDLHSELNLSSLELGDSALYFCASSVARTDTQYFGPGTRLTVL.

This chain uses TRBV5-5 with TRBJ2-3; 10 nucleotides line up with TRBD2. This CDR3 comprises 19 residues. Germline assignment: CDR1 SGHKS and CDR2 YYEKEE (reference sequence). V lost 4 bases, J lost 1 base, and 15 bases stayed unmatched. In nucleotides, the CDR3 is TGTGCCAGCAGCCAAATCCGGGGCGCGAGCGGGAGGGGCACAGATACGCAGTATTTT. Protein product: CASSQIRGASGRGTDTQYF.

The chain employs TRBV5-4 and TRBJ1-5; D unresolved. Per the germline V gene, CDR1 is SGHNT and CDR2 is YYREEE (reference sequence). The germline V and J ends were trimmed by 2 bases and 4 bases, with 7 bases remaining between them. This CDR3 region has 13 residues. As DNA, the CDR3 is TGTGCCAGCAGCTTCGAGGGTAATCAGCCCCAGCATTTT. As protein: CASSFEGNQPQHF.

V gene TRBV5-8 combines with J gene TRBJ1-6, with TRBD1 matching 7 bases. The germline V gene has CDR1 SGHTS and CDR2 YDEGEE. The CDR3 totals 14 residues. Germline trimming cut 4 bases from V and 6 bases from J; bases unmatched to any gene: 4. The CDR3 sequence: CASSPGQANSPLHF. DNA for the CDR3: TGTGCCAGCAGCCCCGGACAGGCTAATTCACCCCTCCACTTT.

This clone was recorded a few times. The rearrangement joins TRBV10-1 to TRBJ2-2; 9 bases align to TRBD1. The germline V gene encodes CDR1 WNHNN and CDR2 SYGVQD (reference sequence). The V segment lost 4 bases and the J segment 6 bases; nucleotides outside the gene matches: 21. This CDR3 is built from 20 residues. CDR3 nucleotide sequence: TGCGCCAGCAGTGGGGTGGGACAGGGATATAACCCTGCTATCCCCGGGGAGCTGTTTTTT. Translated, it gives CASSGVGQGYNPAIPGELFF.